The rows below give T cell receptor beta chains drawn from one sample of a study of human T cells and chemical hapten exposure. TCRdb fed the RACE reads into MiXCR, producing one record per CDR3 protein. The repertoire holds under 95,000 distinct CDR3 sequences, with approximately 10% as singletons. The sample consisted of whole blood. Receptor source: a female donor in good health. Some clones in this sample may be carry-over from other donors' samples. Each CDR3 is given without its conserved first and last residue. The size field is filled for only some rows; it gives once, few, many or a size class.

J,V,length,size,CDR3
TRBJ2-1,TRBV12-3/TRBV12-4,9,few,ASSSRNEQF
TRBJ2-2,TRBV5-5,13,.,ASSLFWLDTGELF
TRBJ2-1,TRBV5-4,14,.,ASSLLASGSGNEQF
TRBJ1-1,TRBV19,10,.,ASRDRGSEAF
TRBJ2-1,TRBV3-1,13,few,ASSPKTSSYNEQF
TRBJ2-3,TRBV28,14,many,ASSSPSGASTDTQY
TRBJ2-1,TRBV29-1,12,many,SVGGGADYNEQF
TRBJ2-6,TRBV5-1,14,many,ASSPLGGGGANVLT
TRBJ2-6,TRBV6-6,16,few,ASSYSWQGVTGANVLT
TRBJ2-3,TRBV19,14,few,ASSPSWGSKTDTQY
TRBJ2-1,TRBV30,12,few,ACPWGRNHNEQF
TRBJ2-1,TRBV29-1,9,.,SVAEGKEQF